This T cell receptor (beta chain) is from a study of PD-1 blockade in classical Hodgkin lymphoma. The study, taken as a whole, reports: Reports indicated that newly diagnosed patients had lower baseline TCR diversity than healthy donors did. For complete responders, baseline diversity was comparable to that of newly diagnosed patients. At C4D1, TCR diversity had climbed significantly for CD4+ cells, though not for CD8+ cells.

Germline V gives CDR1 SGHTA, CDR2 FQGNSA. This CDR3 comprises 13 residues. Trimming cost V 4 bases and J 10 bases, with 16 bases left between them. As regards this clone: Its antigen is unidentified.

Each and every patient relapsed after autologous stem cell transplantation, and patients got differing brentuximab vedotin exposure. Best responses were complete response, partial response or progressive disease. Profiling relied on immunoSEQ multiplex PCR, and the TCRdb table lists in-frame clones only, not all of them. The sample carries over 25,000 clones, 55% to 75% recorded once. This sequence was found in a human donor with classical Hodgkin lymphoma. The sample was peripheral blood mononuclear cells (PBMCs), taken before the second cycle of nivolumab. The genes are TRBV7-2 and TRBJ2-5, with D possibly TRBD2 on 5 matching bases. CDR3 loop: CASSSRRSEVQYF. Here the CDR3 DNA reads TGTGCCAGCAGCTCCCGACGGTCGGAGGTCCAGTACTTC.